The T cell receptor beta chain described here comes from a study of blood T cell repertoires in COVID-19. Turning to the study itself: Nucleic acid was either cDNA or gDNA, and it came from T cells, B-cell-depleted T cells, or PBMCs.

The repertoire was sequenced with immunoSEQ multiplex PCR; TCRdb's copy has only in-frame clones and lacks some. Found here are more than 25,000 clones, around 91% of them singletons; the top ten hold roughly a tenth. This clone was counted once. CDR1 and CDR2 (germline): MNHEY, SMNVEV (reference sequence). The CDR3 spans 14 residues. Trimming cost V 6 bases and J 10 bases, with 16 bases left between them. Input material: peripheral blood. This receptor was taken from a man between 60 and 75 years old with acute or convalescent COVID-19. The V call is TRBV27, the J call TRBJ1-6; D remains unclear. This chain's CDR3 is CASRRVEDRSPLHF. Written as DNA, the CDR3 is TGTGCCAGCAGGAGGGTGGAAGATAGGTCACCCCTCCACTTT.